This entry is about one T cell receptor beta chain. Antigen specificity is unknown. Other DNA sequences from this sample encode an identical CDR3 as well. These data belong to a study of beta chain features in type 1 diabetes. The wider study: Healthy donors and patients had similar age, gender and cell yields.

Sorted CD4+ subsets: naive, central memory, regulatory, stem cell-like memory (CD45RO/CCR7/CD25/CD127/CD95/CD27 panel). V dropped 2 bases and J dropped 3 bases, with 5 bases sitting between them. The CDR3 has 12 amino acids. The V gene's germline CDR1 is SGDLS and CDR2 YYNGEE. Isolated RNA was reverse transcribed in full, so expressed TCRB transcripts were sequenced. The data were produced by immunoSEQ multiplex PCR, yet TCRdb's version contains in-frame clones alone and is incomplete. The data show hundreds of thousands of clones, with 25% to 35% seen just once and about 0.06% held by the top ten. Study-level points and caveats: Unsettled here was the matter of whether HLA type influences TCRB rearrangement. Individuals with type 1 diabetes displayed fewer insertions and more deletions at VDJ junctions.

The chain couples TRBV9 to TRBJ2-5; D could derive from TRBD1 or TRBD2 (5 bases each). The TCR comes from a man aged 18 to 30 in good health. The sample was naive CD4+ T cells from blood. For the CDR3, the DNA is TGTGCCAGCAGCGTGGGGGAAGAGACCCAGTACTTC. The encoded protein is CASSVGEETQYF. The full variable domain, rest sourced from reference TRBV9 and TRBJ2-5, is DSGVTQTPKHLITATGQRVTLRCSPRSGDLSVYWYQQSLDQGLQFLIQYYNGEERAKGNILERFSAQQFPDLHSELNLSSLELGDSALYFCASSVGEETQYFGPGTRLLVL.